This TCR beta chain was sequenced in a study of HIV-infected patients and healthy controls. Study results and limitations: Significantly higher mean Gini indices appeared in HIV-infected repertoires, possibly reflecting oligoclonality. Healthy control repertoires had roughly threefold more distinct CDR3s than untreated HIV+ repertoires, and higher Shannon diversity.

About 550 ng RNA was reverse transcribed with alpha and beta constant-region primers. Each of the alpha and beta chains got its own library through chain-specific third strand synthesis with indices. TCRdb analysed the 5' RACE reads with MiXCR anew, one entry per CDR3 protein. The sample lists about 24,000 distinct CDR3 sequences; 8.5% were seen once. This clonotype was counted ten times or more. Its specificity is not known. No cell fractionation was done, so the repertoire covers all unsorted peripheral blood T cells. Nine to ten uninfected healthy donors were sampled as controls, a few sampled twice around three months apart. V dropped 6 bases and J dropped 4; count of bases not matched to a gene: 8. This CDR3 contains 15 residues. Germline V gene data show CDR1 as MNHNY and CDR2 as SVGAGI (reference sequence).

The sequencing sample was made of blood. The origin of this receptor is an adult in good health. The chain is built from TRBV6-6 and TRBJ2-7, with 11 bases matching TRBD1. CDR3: CASSYGQGARYEQYF. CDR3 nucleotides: TGTGCCAGCAGCTACGGACAGGGGGCGCGGTACGAGCAGTACTTC.